These T cell receptor beta chains were read from a single sample in a study of blood T cells in healthy people across ages. MiXCR was run by TCRdb on the 5' RACE reads, yielding one entry per CDR3 protein. The sample lists about 780,000 distinct CDR3 sequences; 35% to 60% were seen once. Sequenced sample: blood. These receptor sequences come from a man aged 80 or over in good health. The CDR3 runs from the conserved cysteine through the conserved F or W. The order of the fields is clone size, V gene, CDR3 protein. Not all rows give a size; the values are once, few, many and, for expanded clones, a class.

>.|TRBV4-3
CASSRGTLEDDTQYF
>.|TRBV7-2
CASSSTRQGDLGTEAFF
>few|TRBV4-2
CASSQALGGVYEQYF
>.|TRBV12-3/TRBV12-4
CASTLWALGANVLTF
>once|TRBV4-2
CASSQDGEADTQYF
>once|TRBV7-2
CASSVLRGSGYTF
>.|TRBV5-1
CASSRTLNRGLYNEQFF
>many|TRBV6-2/TRBV6-3
CASTTQDRRDRYEQYF
>few|TRBV2
CASRVQGFNYGYTF
>few|TRBV7-9
CASSPLGWDSSSYEQYF
>few|TRBV20-1
CSARDPRDYNEQFF
>few|TRBV5-1
CASSHYSAGADTQYF
>.|TRBV7-9
CASSLDLGSETQYF
>.|TRBV25-1
CASQGLAGPDEQYF
>.|TRBV3-1
CASSQVTGTYGYTF
>many|TRBV20-1
CSASGQRVYARSYNEQFF
>few|TRBV7-9
CASSGTGTVSEKLFF
>.|TRBV7-9
CASSSPTPRDRGQNEQYF
>.|TRBV11-3
CASSERPGSTEAFF
>.|TRBV28
CASNPGTSSYNEQFF
>.|TRBV5-1
CASSFDGTSYNEQFF
>.|TRBV27
CASKGTSGPVGYEQYF
>.|TRBV20-1
CSASCQGLNTIYF
>.|TRBV27
CASSSSRGPYEQYF
>once|TRBV3-1
CASSPQRRGSGEQYF
>.|TRBV7-8
CASSLGFGGETQFF
>.|TRBV3-1
CASSQDTGAYQPQHF
>.|TRBV20-1
CSASNRGRLDTQYF
>.|TRBV29-1
CSAWDRVKDTQYF
>.|TRBV5-8
CASSLIVAELFF
>.|TRBV20-1
CSARLAGCEQYF
>.|TRBV28
CASSQPGYNEQFF
>.|TRBV27
CASTTFGVEEKLFF
>few|TRBV2
CASSKGRAASDNEQFF
>.|TRBV12-3/TRBV12-4
CASSLGTGVQGAQYF
>.|TRBV6-2/TRBV6-3
CASSSTRTGLETQYF